Below are 3 T cell receptor beta chains sequenced from a single sample in a study of blood T cell repertoires in COVID-19. TCRdb keeps only in-frame clones here, not all; method: immunoSEQ multiplex PCR. The sample carries 89,000 or so clones, about 95% recorded once. The sequenced sample consisted of peripheral blood. Receptors originate from a human donor with active COVID-19. The donor label of this sample is uncertain.

V gene TRBV6-5 combines with J gene TRBJ1-1; no clear D. This CDR3 is 16 amino acids long. Germline V lookup: CDR1 MNHEY, CDR2 SVGAGI. V was trimmed by 3 bases and J by 1 base, leaving 15 bases between them. The CDR3 is CASSYNPLTKNTEAFF. The CDR3 region has the DNA TGTGCCAGCAGTTATAATCCGCTAACGAAGAACACTGAAGCTTTCTTT.

The rearrangement uses TRBV7-2 and TRBJ1-5, with TRBD1 matching over 7 bases. V shed 5 bases, J shed 4 bases, and the junction held 20 bases outside the gene matches. The CDR3 runs 19 residues. Per germline, CDR1 SGHTA and CDR2 FQGNSA. This chain's CDR3 is CASSLRTGGVQSLNQPQHF. The CDR3 bases are TGTGCCAGCAGCCTCCGGACAGGTGGCGTTCAATCTTTAAATCAGCCCCAGCATTTT.

This clone was counted once. J is TRBJ1-2 and V is TRBV3-1 (or the pseudogene TRBV3-2); D uncertain. The CDR3 loop spans 14 amino acids. V gave up 0 bases and J gave up 8 bases, with 13 bases separating them. Looked up from germline, CDR1 is LGHDT and CDR2 is YNNKEL (reference sequence). The CDR3 sequence is CASSQETGLAGYTF. The CDR3 coding sequence is TGTGCCAGCAGCCAAGAAACGGGTTTGGCAGGCTACACCTTC.